This TCR beta chain was recorded in a study of blood T cell repertoires in COVID-19. The overall study: Acute and convalescent COVID-19 samples came from the United States, Italy and Spain. The analysed material was cDNA or gDNA that came from T cells, B-cell-depleted T cells, or PBMCs.

Seattle enrolled patients during active infection and tracked them longitudinally. Trimming cost V 5 bases and J 4 bases, with 22 bases left between them. The CDR3 is 17 residues long. CDR1 and CDR2 from the germline V gene are SEHNR and FQNEAQ (reference sequence). Original data processing: Amplified reference gene primers provided the basis for estimating nucleated cell counts. The table came from immunoSEQ multiplex PCR; TCRdb's copy has only in-frame clones and leaves some out. That table gives V, J and clone size, and the DNA gave D and trimming. The sample has a few hundred thousand clones; just under 90% are singletons.

The TCR comes from a woman aged 45 to 65 with COVID-19, enrolled during active disease. Sequenced: peripheral blood. The chain joins TRBV7-9 to TRBJ2-3, with a weak D call TRBD2 (5 bases). CDR3 in DNA: TGTGCCAGCAGCAGGATGGGAGTCATGAGGTCGGCAGATACGCAGTATTTT. Protein product: CASSRMGVMRSADTQYF.